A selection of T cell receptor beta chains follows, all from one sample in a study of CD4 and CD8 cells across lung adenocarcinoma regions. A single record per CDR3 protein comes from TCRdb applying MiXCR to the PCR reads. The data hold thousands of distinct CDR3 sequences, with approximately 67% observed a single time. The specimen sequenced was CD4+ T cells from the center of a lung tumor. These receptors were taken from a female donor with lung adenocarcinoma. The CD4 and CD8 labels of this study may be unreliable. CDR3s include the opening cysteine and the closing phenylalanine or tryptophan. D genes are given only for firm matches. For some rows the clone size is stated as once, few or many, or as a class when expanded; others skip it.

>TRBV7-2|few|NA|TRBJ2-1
CASSRRDNEQFF
TGTGCCAGCAGCCGGCGGGACAATGAGCAGTTCTTC
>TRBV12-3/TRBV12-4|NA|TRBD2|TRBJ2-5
CASSPGLAWSTQYF
TGTGCCAGCAGCCCGGGACTAGCGTGGTCGACCCAGTACTTC
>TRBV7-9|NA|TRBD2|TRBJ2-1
CASSLSLAGGGSYNEQFF
TGTGCCAGCAGCTTATCACTAGCGGGAGGAGGGTCCTACAATGAGCAGTTCTTC
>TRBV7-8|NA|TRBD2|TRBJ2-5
CASSSASGSGTQYF
TGTGCCAGCAGCTCTGCTAGCGGGAGCGGGACCCAGTACTTC
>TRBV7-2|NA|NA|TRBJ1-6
CASSLLGANSPLHF
TGTGCCAGCAGCTTACTGGGGGCAAATTCACCCCTCCACTTT
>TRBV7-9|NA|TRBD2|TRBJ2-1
CASSSRLGTSNEQFF
TGTGCCAGCAGCTCCCGCCTCGGGACTAGCAATGAGCAGTTCTTC
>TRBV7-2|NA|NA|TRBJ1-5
CASSKSREQPQHF
TGTGCCAGCAGCAAAAGCAGGGAGCAGCCCCAGCATTTT
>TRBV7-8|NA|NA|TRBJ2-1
CASSLTTTRASEQFF
TGTGCCAGCAGCTTAACAACCACCAGGGCAAGTGAGCAGTTCTTC
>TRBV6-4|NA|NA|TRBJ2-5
CACGGRGGRVPETQYF
TGTGCCTGCGGGGGCCGCGGGGGTCGCGTCCCAGAGACCCAGTACTTC
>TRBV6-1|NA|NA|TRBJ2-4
CASSEGPGVKNTQYF
TGTGCCAGCAGTGAAGGGCCGGGAGTCAAAAACACGCAGTATTTC
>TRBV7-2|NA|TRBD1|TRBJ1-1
CASSSTGVMRAFF
TGTGCCAGCAGCAGTACAGGGGTCATGAGAGCTTTCTTT
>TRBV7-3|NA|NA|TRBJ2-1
CASSRLKGNEQFF
TGTGCCAGCAGCCGCCTTAAAGGAAATGAGCAGTTCTTC
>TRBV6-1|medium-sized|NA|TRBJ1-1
CASGPLWGFTEAFF
TGTGCCAGCGGCCCCCTTTGGGGTTTCACTGAAGCTTTCTTT
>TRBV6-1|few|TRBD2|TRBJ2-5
CASSGGFTSGGKTQYF
TGTGCCAGCAGTGGGGGTTTTACTAGCGGGGGAAAGACCCAGTACTTC
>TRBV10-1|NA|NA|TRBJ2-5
CASSESTVEDQYF
TGCGCCAGCAGTGAGTCGACGGTAGAGGACCAGTACTTC
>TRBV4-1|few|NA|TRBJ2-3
CASSQGLPGDTQYF
TGCGCCAGCAGCCAAGGACTCCCCGGGGATACGCAGTATTTT
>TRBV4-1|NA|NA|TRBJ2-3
CASSQLPPPSPTDTQYF
TGCGCCAGCAGCCAGTTGCCCCCCCCTAGTCCCACAGATACGCAGTATTTT
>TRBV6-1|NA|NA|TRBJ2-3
CASSEFISFPDTQYF
TGTGCCAGCAGTGAATTCATTAGCTTCCCAGATACGCAGTATTTT
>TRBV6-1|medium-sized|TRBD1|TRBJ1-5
CASSERDRGLNQPQHF
TGTGCCAGCAGTGAAAGGGACAGAGGATTGAATCAGCCCCAGCATTTT
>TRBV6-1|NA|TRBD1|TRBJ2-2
CASSQLQGNLETGELFF
TGTGCCAGCAGTCAACTACAGGGGAATTTAGAAACCGGGGAGCTGTTTTTT
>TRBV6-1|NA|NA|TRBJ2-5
CASRTDAQYF
TGTGCTAGCAGGACCGATGCGCAGTACTTC
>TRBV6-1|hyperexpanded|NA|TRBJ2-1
CASSEWTSLYNEQFF
TGTGCCAGCAGTGAATGGACAAGCCTCTACAATGAGCAGTTCTTC
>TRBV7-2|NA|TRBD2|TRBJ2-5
CASSLASGPQETQYF
TGTGCCAGCAGCTTAGCTAGCGGGCCCCAAGAGACCCAGTACTTC
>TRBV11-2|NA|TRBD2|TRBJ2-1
CASSSSGTSGRAPGWTYEQFF
TGTGCCAGCAGCTCGTCCGGGACTAGCGGGAGGGCCCCCGGATGGACCTATGAGCAGTTCTTC
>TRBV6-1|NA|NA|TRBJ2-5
CASSPNRAQGETQYF
TGTGCCAGCAGCCCAAACAGGGCGCAGGGGGAGACCCAGTACTTC
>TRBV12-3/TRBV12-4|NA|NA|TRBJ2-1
CASSLKETSEQFF
TGTGCCAGCAGTTTGAAGGAAACGAGTGAGCAGTTCTTC
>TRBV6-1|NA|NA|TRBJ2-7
CASRRGQGYEQYF
TGTGCCAGCCGACGCGGTCAGGGGTACGAGCAGTACTTC
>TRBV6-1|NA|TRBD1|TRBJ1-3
CASSVTQGAGGNTIYF
TGTGCCAGCAGTGTTACCCAGGGGGCCGGCGGAAACACCATATATTTT
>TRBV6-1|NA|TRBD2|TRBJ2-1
CASSGESGGNTGEQFF
TGTGCCAGCAGCGGCGAGAGCGGGGGGAACACCGGGGAGCAGTTTTTC
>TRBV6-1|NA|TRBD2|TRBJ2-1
CASSDWTSGIVTYNEQFF
TGTGCCAGCAGTGACTGGACTAGCGGGATAGTCACCTACAATGAGCAGTTCTTC
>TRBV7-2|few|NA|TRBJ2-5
CASSYRTRRETQYF
TGTGCCAGCAGCTATAGAACCAGGAGGGAGACCCAGTACTTC
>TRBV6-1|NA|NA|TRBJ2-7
CASSRGSEQYF
TGTGCCAGCAGTAGGGGATCCGAGCAGTACTTC
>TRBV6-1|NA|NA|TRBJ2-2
CASLPGARTGELFF
TGTGCCAGCCTACCGGGGGCGCGTACCGGGGAGCTGTTTTTT
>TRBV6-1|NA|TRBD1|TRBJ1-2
CASSESGQGHNYGYTF
TGTGCCAGCAGTGAAAGCGGACAGGGCCATAACTATGGCTACACCTTC
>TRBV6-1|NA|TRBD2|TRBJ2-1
CASRAAREAYYNEQFF
TGTGCCAGCAGAGCGGCGCGGGAGGCCTACTACAATGAGCAGTTCTTC
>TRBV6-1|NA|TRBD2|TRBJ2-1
CASSRLAVYNEQFF
TGTGCCAGCAGCCGACTAGCGGTATACAATGAGCAGTTCTTC
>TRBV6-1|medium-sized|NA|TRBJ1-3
CASSEALSNTIYF
TGTGCCAGCAGTGAAGCGCTCTCCAATACCATATATTTT
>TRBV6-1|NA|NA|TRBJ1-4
CASRTRQEDEKLFF
TGTGCCAGCAGGACCCGCCAGGAGGATGAAAAACTGTTTTTT
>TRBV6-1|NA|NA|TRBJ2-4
CASSGTGLNIQYF
TGTGCCAGCAGCGGAACAGGGTTGAACATTCAGTACTTC
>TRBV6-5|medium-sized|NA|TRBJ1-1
CASNMGLNTEAFF
TGTGCCAGCAATATGGGACTAAACACTGAAGCTTTCTTT
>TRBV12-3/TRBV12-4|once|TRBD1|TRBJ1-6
CASSFRGQGDSPLHF
TGTGCCAGCAGTTTTCGGGGACAGGGAGATTCACCCCTCCACTTT
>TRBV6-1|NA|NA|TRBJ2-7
CASSEGPGIYEQYF
TGTGCCAGCAGTGAAGGACCGGGAATCTACGAGCAGTACTTC
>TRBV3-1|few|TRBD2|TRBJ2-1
CASSPGLGAYNEQFF
TGTGCCAGCAGCCCGGGACTAGGAGCCTACAATGAGCAGTTCTTC
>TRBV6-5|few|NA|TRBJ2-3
CASSYVGLGADTQYF
TGTGCCAGCAGTTACGTAGGACTGGGCGCGGATACGCAGTATTTT
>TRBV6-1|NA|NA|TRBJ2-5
CASSDLLGVETQYF
TGTGCCAGCAGTGACTTGTTGGGGGTGGAGACCCAGTACTTC
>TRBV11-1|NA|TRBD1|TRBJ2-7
CASSLQGVTTYEQYF
TGTGCCAGCAGCTTACAGGGGGTTACGACATACGAGCAGTACTTC
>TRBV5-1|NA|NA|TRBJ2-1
CASGLVGLDYNEQFF
TGCGCCAGCGGCTTGGTGGGACTGGACTACAATGAGCAGTTCTTC
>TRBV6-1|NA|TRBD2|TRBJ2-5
CASRGGRRETQYF
TGTGCCAGCAGGGGCGGGAGGCGGGAGACCCAGTACTTC
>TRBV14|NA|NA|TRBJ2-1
CASSQRRARENEQFF
TGTGCCAGCAGCCAGAGGCGGGCTCGGGAAAATGAGCAGTTCTTC
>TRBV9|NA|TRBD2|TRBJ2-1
CASSPGTSENEQFF
TGTGCCAGCAGCCCTGGGACTAGCGAAAATGAGCAGTTCTTC
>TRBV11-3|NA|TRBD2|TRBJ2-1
CASSLDDSGRREQFF
TGTGCCAGCAGCTTAGATGATAGCGGGAGACGTGAGCAGTTCTTC
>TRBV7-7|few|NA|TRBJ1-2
CASRKSLIYGYTF
TGTGCTAGCCGCAAATCCCTAATCTATGGCTACACCTTC
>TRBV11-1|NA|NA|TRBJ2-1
CASSLARGPFHNEQFF
TGTGCCAGCAGCCTGGCACGGGGGCCTTTTCACAATGAGCAGTTCTTC
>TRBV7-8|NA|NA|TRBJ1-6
CASSLRPGDNSPLHF
TGTGCCAGCAGCTTAAGGCCTGGAGATAATTCACCCCTCCACTTT
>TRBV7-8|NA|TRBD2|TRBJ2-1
CASSLEGLAGVAYNEQFF
TGTGCCAGCAGCTTAGAGGGACTAGCGGGAGTAGCATACAATGAGCAGTTCTTC
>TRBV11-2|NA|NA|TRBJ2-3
CASSQFSRSDTQYF
TGTGCCAGCAGCCAATTTAGCCGGTCAGATACGCAGTATTTT
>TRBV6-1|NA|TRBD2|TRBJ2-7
CASILAGGTSYEQYF
TGTGCCAGCATCCTAGCGGGAGGGACCTCCTACGAGCAGTACTTC
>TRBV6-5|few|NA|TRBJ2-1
CASIRTGVGSGNFHNEQFF
TGTGCCAGCATTAGGACAGGAGTGGGTAGCGGGAATTTTCACAATGAGCAGTTCTTC
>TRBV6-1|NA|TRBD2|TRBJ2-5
CASGDRGGCGTETQYF
TGTGCCAGCGGTGACCGGGGGGGCTGTGGCACAGAGACCCAGTACTTT
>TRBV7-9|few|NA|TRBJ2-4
CASSLGAGLAKNIQYF
TGTGCCAGCAGCTTAGGAGCAGGGCTAGCCAAAAACATTCAGTACTTC